The entry below describes one T cell receptor (beta chain). Its antigen is undetermined. The length of the CDR3 is 16 residues. CDR1 and CDR2 from the germline V gene are SEHNR and FQNEAQ (reference sequence). The V gene lost 1 base and the J gene lost 6 bases, with 18 bases spanning the gap. The entry originates in a study of T cell responses to AZD1222 COVID-19 vaccine. For the study at large: Combined were second doses at about 4 or about 12 weeks. Regarding the study as a whole: Clonal diversity was possibly underestimated, and the donors were mostly white British, with more females. At study baseline, merely six AZD1222 recipients were seropositive.

Assay used: immunoSEQ multiplex PCR; TCRdb lists only in-frame clones, some missing. The sample consists of some 140,000 clones, 88% of them appearing once. The rearrangement uses TRBV7-9 and TRBJ2-5; D could derive from TRBD1 or TRBD2 (5 bases each). The sample consisted of peripheral blood, taken on day 0 of AZD1222 vaccination. The TCR sequence derives from an adult in good health. For the CDR3, the DNA is TGTGCCAGCAGCTTAGATGTGGGACCGAGCAGGCAGACCCAGTACTTC. Translating it yields CASSLDVGPSRQTQYF.